These 9 T cell receptor beta chains were all obtained from the same sample, sequenced in a study of cytomegalovirus exposure and HLA in healthy donors. Both 60 Vbeta primers and 13 Jbeta primers went into the PCR. Repertoires were generated with immunoSEQ multiplex PCR, while TCRdb's copy carries only in-frame clones and drops some. The sample yields under 150,000 clones, less than 9.5% seen once. Sequencing was carried out using PBMCs. These receptors came from a male donor in good health and CMV-seronegative.

This chain connects TRBV5-6 to TRBJ1-2, with a weak D call TRBD1 (5 bases). The germline V gene has CDR1 SGHDT and CDR2 YYEEEE. The germline V and J ends were trimmed by 9 bases and 3 bases, with 15 bases remaining between them. The CDR3 runs to 13 residues. The CDR3 spells CATTGSRYYGYTF. CDR3 DNA: TGTGCCACCACAGGAAGTCGTTACTATGGCTACACCTTC.

The V call is TRBV10-3, the J call TRBJ2-7; TRBD2 agrees at 14 bases. Germline V gene sequence: CDR1 ENHRY, CDR2 SYGVKD. This CDR3 is built from 16 residues. V shed 2 bases, J shed 2 bases, and the junction held 2 bases outside the gene matches. The CDR3 sequence: CAISEPGLAGAYEQYF. DNA for the CDR3: TGTGCCATCAGTGAGCCGGGACTAGCGGGGGCCTACGAGCAGTACTTC.

This clone was counted a few times. The chain uses TRBV19 and TRBJ1-1; perhaps TRBD1 as D (5 bases). Germline-derived CDR1 and CDR2 are LNHDA and SQIVND (reference sequence). The CDR3 runs to 14 residues. The germline V and J ends were trimmed by 8 bases and 1 base, with 14 bases remaining between them. The CDR3 sequence: CASSLGGANTEAFF. DNA of the CDR3: TGTGCCAGTTCCTTGGGAGGGGCGAACACTGAAGCTTTCTTT.

The chain recombines TRBV7-2 with TRBJ1-1; 10 nucleotides agree with TRBD1. CDR1 and CDR2 (germline): SGHTA, FQGNSA. The V gene end was trimmed by 7 bases and the J gene end by 4 bases; junction bases not matched to a gene: 6. This CDR3 has 14 amino acids. The DNA for the CDR3 is TGTGCCAGCAATCAGGACAGGGGGGGCACTGAAGCTTTCTTT. This sequence encodes CASNQDRGGTEAFF.

This clone was detected only a few times. The chain combines TRBV19 with TRBJ1-5; TRBD1 agrees at 8 bases. The CDR3 runs to 15 residues. The V and J ends lost 4 bases and 5 bases, in that order; junction bases with no gene match: 7. In germline, CDR1 is LNHDA, CDR2 SQIVND (reference sequence). This CDR3 is CASSTGGRGDQPQHF. The CDR3 bases are TGTGCCAGTAGTACAGGGGGCAGAGGTGATCAGCCCCAGCATTTT.

This clone has just a few counts. The chain combines TRBV6-1 with TRBJ2-3; TRBD2 matches 8 bases. The germline gives CDR1 MNHNS, CDR2 SASEGT. The CDR3 runs to 13 residues. The J segment lost 4 bases and the V segment lost 10 bases, leaving 7 bases of the junction unmatched. The CDR3 DNA reads as TGTGCCACCCTGGGACTAGACCCAGATACGCAGTATTTT. This codes for CATLGLDPDTQYF.

This clone appeared a few times. This sequence joins TRBV2 and TRBJ2-7, with TRBD1 matching over 10 bases. Per the germline V gene, CDR1 is SNHLY and CDR2 is FYNNEI. The V and J ends lost 3 bases and 5 bases, in that order; junction bases with no gene match: 7. The length of the CDR3 is 15 residues. CDR3 residues: CASSESGGTGDEQYF. DNA for the CDR3: TGTGCCAGCAGTGAGAGTGGGGGGACAGGGGACGAGCAGTACTTC. Based on the CDR3 plus reference TRBV2 and TRBJ2-7, the full variable domain is EPEVTQTPSHQVTQMGQEVILRCVPISNHLYFYWYRQILGQKVEFLVSFYNNEISEKSEIFDDQFSVERPDGSNFTLKIRSTKLEDSAMYFCASSESGGTGDEQYFGPGTRLTVT.

This clone was seen a few times. The chain joins TRBV7-7 to TRBJ2-3, with TRBD2 matching 7 bases. The germline V gene has CDR1 SSHAT and CDR2 FNYEAQ (reference sequence). Trimming at V came to 1 base and at J to 4 bases, leaving 2 bases not matched to a gene. CDR3 length: 14 residues. The chain's CDR3 is CASSLGLAADTQYF. The CDR3 bases are TGTGCCAGCAGCTTAGGTCTAGCGGCAGATACGCAGTATTTT.

The chain joins TRBV5-1 to TRBJ2-3; maybe TRBD2 (6 bases). The CDR3 is 15 residues long. CDR1 is SGHRS, CDR2 YFSETQ, per germline. The V and J ends lost 2 bases and 0 bases respectively, with 10 bases between them. The CDR3 sequence: CASSFVRGSTDTQYF. The DNA of the CDR3 is TGCGCCAGCAGCTTTGTGCGGGGTAGCACAGATACGCAGTATTTT.